This is a list of T cell receptor beta chains from one sample in a study of blood T cell repertoires in COVID-19. Measured with immunoSEQ multiplex PCR; TCRdb has only the in-frame clones, and not every one. The sample comprises around 97,000 clones, about 86% of which are singletons, and about 3.5% rests with the top ten. Sequencing was performed on peripheral blood. The receptor source for this set is a human donor in a cohort sampled during active COVID-19. Both conserved end residues are part of each CDR3. D genes are given only for firm matches. The listing skips clone size in some rows; elsewhere it reads once, few, many or a size class.

clone_size: .
j_call: TRBJ2-1
v_call: TRBV6-2/TRBV6-3
d_call: .
cdr3_nt: TGTGCCAGCAGTTACGGACAGTTTAAGGGCAATGAGCAGTTCTTC
cdr3_aa: CASSYGQFKGNEQFF

clone_size: once
j_call: TRBJ2-7
v_call: TRBV2
d_call: .
cdr3_nt: TGTGCCAGCACCGAATCAGGACAGCGATCCTACGAGCAGTACTTC
cdr3_aa: CASTESGQRSYEQYF

clone_size: .
j_call: TRBJ1-4
v_call: TRBV2
d_call: TRBD1
cdr3_nt: TGTGCCAGCAGTCGACAGGGGGGCAATGAAAAACTGTTTTTT
cdr3_aa: CASSRQGGNEKLFF

clone_size: few
j_call: TRBJ1-5
v_call: TRBV6-2/TRBV6-3
d_call: TRBD1
cdr3_nt: TGTGCCAGCAGTTCGGGAAAGACAGGGGGATATCAGCCCCAGCATTTT
cdr3_aa: CASSSGKTGGYQPQHF

clone_size: .
j_call: TRBJ2-5
v_call: TRBV9
d_call: .
cdr3_nt: TGTGCCAGCAGCCAAGGGGGAGGGACCCAAGAGACCCAGTACTTC
cdr3_aa: CASSQGGGTQETQYF

clone_size: .
j_call: TRBJ1-2
v_call: TRBV28
d_call: .
cdr3_nt: TGTGCCAGCAGCTACCCTCTCGGCTACACCTTC
cdr3_aa: CASSYPLGYTF

clone_size: .
j_call: TRBJ2-7
v_call: TRBV4-1
d_call: TRBD1
cdr3_nt: TGCGCCAGCAGCCAAGATTTTAGGACAGGGATGTGGGAGCAGTACTTC
cdr3_aa: CASSQDFRTGMWEQYF

clone_size: .
j_call: TRBJ2-1
v_call: TRBV5-1
d_call: .
cdr3_nt: TGCGCCAGCAGCTTGGTTGGGGCCCACAATGAGCAGTTCTTC
cdr3_aa: CASSLVGAHNEQFF

clone_size: .
j_call: TRBJ1-5
v_call: TRBV5-1
d_call: TRBD1
cdr3_nt: TGCGCCAGCAGCTGGGGGACAGGAGATCAGCCCCAGCATTTT
cdr3_aa: CASSWGTGDQPQHF

clone_size: few
j_call: TRBJ1-5
v_call: TRBV3-1/TRBV3-2
d_call: TRBD1
cdr3_nt: TGTGCCAGCAGCCAAGATGGCAGGGGGAATCAGCCCCAGCATTTT
cdr3_aa: CASSQDGRGNQPQHF

clone_size: once
j_call: TRBJ2-1
v_call: TRBV11-3
d_call: TRBD2
cdr3_nt: TGTGCCAGCACCGGGGGGGGTGTAAATGAGCAGTTCTTC
cdr3_aa: CASTGGGVNEQFF

clone_size: once
j_call: TRBJ1-1
v_call: TRBV19
d_call: .
cdr3_nt: TGTGCCAGTAGTATGGGGCACCTGAACACTGAAGCTTTCTTT
cdr3_aa: CASSMGHLNTEAFF

clone_size: .
j_call: TRBJ2-7
v_call: TRBV3-1/TRBV3-2
d_call: .
cdr3_nt: TGTGCCAGCAGCCAAGAGGGCGGGGACCGGGGCGAGCAGTACTTC
cdr3_aa: CASSQEGGDRGEQYF

clone_size: .
j_call: TRBJ2-7
v_call: TRBV27
d_call: .
cdr3_nt: TGTGCCAGCAGTTTGAATCGAAGCCCCTACGAGCAGTACTTC
cdr3_aa: CASSLNRSPYEQYF

clone_size: .
j_call: TRBJ2-7
v_call: TRBV28
d_call: TRBD1
cdr3_nt: TGTGCCAGTCGGTTTGACAGGGTGGCAAACGAGCAGTACTTC
cdr3_aa: CASRFDRVANEQYF

clone_size: .
j_call: TRBJ2-7
v_call: TRBV5-4
d_call: .
cdr3_nt: TGTGCCAGCAGCTTGTGGGGGCGCCGCTCCTACGAGCAGTACTTC
cdr3_aa: CASSLWGRRSYEQYF

clone_size: .
j_call: TRBJ1-4
v_call: TRBV5-5
d_call: TRBD1
cdr3_nt: TGTGCCAGCAGCTTGGACAGGGGGGTATCTACTAATGAAAAACTGTTTTTT
cdr3_aa: CASSLDRGVSTNEKLFF

clone_size: .
j_call: TRBJ2-5
v_call: TRBV5-1
d_call: .
cdr3_nt: TGCGCCAGCAGCTTTTTAGAACAGCAAGAGACCCAGTACTTC
cdr3_aa: CASSFLEQQETQYF

clone_size: .
j_call: TRBJ2-7
v_call: TRBV9
d_call: TRBD2
cdr3_nt: TGTGCCAGCAGCCCCATCGGGAGGGCGGGCGAGCAGTACTTC
cdr3_aa: CASSPIGRAGEQYF

clone_size: .
j_call: TRBJ1-5
v_call: TRBV6-2/TRBV6-3
d_call: TRBD1
cdr3_nt: TGTGCCAGCAGTTTTGGGACAGGGGGTGTTAGCAATCAGCCCCAGCATTTT
cdr3_aa: CASSFGTGGVSNQPQHF

clone_size: once
j_call: TRBJ2-7
v_call: TRBV11-2
d_call: TRBD2
cdr3_nt: TGTGCCAGCAGCGAGCGACTAGCGGGAGGACTACCCTACGAGCAGTACTTC
cdr3_aa: CASSERLAGGLPYEQYF

clone_size: .
j_call: TRBJ2-7
v_call: TRBV6-5
d_call: TRBD2
cdr3_nt: TGTGCCAGCCGCCGGGAGGGCCACGAGCAGTACTTC
cdr3_aa: CASRREGHEQYF

clone_size: .
j_call: TRBJ2-7
v_call: TRBV6-6
d_call: .
cdr3_nt: TGTGCCAGCAGGGGGGGGCTTCACGAGCAGTACTTC
cdr3_aa: CASRGGLHEQYF

clone_size: .
j_call: TRBJ2-7
v_call: TRBV3-1/TRBV3-2
d_call: .
cdr3_nt: TGTGCCAGCAGCCATACTACCCTCATCGAGCAGTACTTC
cdr3_aa: CASSHTTLIEQYF

clone_size: .
j_call: TRBJ2-2
v_call: TRBV9
d_call: TRBD2
cdr3_nt: TGTGCCAGCAGAGCGGGGGGGCCAAACACCGGGGAGCTGTTTTTT
cdr3_aa: CASRAGGPNTGELFF

clone_size: .
j_call: TRBJ2-7
v_call: TRBV5-1
d_call: TRBD1
cdr3_nt: TGCGCCAGCCAGAGGGACAGGACCTACGAGCAGTACTTC
cdr3_aa: CASQRDRTYEQYF

clone_size: .
j_call: TRBJ2-2
v_call: TRBV27
d_call: TRBD1
cdr3_nt: TGTGCCAGCTCATCTGGACAGGGACTGAACACCGGGGAGCTGTTTTTT
cdr3_aa: CASSSGQGLNTGELFF

clone_size: .
j_call: TRBJ1-6
v_call: TRBV7-8
d_call: .
cdr3_nt: TGTGCCAGCAGCTTAGTGAGGAGGGGCAATTCACCCCTCCACTTT
cdr3_aa: CASSLVRRGNSPLHF

clone_size: .
j_call: TRBJ2-1
v_call: TRBV11-2
d_call: .
cdr3_nt: TGTGCCAGCAGCTTTGGCGAGCAGTTCTTC
cdr3_aa: CASSFGEQFF

clone_size: .
j_call: TRBJ2-7
v_call: TRBV6-5
d_call: .
cdr3_nt: TGTGCCAGCAGTTACTCGGGAGCGGGCGACGAGCAGTACTTC
cdr3_aa: CASSYSGAGDEQYF

clone_size: few
j_call: TRBJ1-6
v_call: TRBV7-2
d_call: .
cdr3_nt: TGTGCCAGCAGACGGACAGATACTTCGCATTCACCCCTCCACTTT
cdr3_aa: CASRRTDTSHSPLHF

clone_size: .
j_call: TRBJ1-1
v_call: TRBV19
d_call: .
cdr3_nt: TGTGCCAGTAGTATAGTCTCAGGGGCGGCGAACACTGAAGCTTTCTTT
cdr3_aa: CASSIVSGAANTEAFF